These T cell receptor beta chains were read from a single sample in a study of blood T cell repertoires in COVID-19. The method was immunoSEQ multiplex PCR; TCRdb's version includes in-frame clones alone and lacks a portion of them. The sample lists around 72,000 clones; 80% to 90% were seen once. The sequencing input was peripheral blood. These receptor sequences come from a man aged 45-65 years with active COVID-19. Both conserved end residues are part of each CDR3. A D gene is named only where the DNA matches it firmly. Part of the rows lack a size; the others show once, few, many or a class for expanded clones.

TRBJ1-1,TRBD1,-,TRBV11-2,CASSPRDRVNTEAFF,TGTGCCAGCAGCCCGAGGGACAGGGTGAACACTGAAGCTTTCTTT
TRBJ2-3,TRBD1,-,TRBV5-6,CASSLLGTGGKTDTQYF,TGTGCCAGCAGCCTCTTGGGGACAGGGGGCAAGACAGATACGCAGTATTTT
TRBJ1-5,-,-,TRBV2,CASSEDRDNQPQHF,TGTGCCAGCAGTGAAGACAGGGACAATCAGCCCCAGCATTTT
TRBJ2-6,-,once,TRBV7-2,CASSLRPGVAGANVLTF,TGTGCCAGCAGCTTAAGACCAGGGGTTGCTGGGGCCAACGTCCTGACTTTC
TRBJ2-2,TRBD1,once,TRBV29-1,CSAQGDPSTELFF,TGCAGCGCCCAGGGGGACCCTTCAACGGAGCTGTTTTTT
TRBJ2-6,TRBD2,-,TRBV6-2/TRBV6-3,CASSYSGLAGGTGANVLTF,TGTGCCAGCAGTTACTCCGGACTAGCGGGAGGTACTGGGGCCAACGTCCTGACTTTC
TRBJ2-1,TRBD1,-,TRBV2,CASSKDVGQYNEQFF,TGTGCCAGCAGTAAGGACGTGGGACAGTACAATGAGCAGTTCTTC
TRBJ2-7,TRBD2,-,TRBV11-3,CASSFSLAGEQYF,TGTGCCAGCAGCTTCTCACTAGCGGGCGAGCAGTACTTC
TRBJ2-2,TRBD1,-,TRBV6-2/TRBV6-3,CASSNRGGGELFF,TGTGCCAGCAGTAACAGGGGCGGCGGGGAGCTGTTTTTT
TRBJ1-1,TRBD1,-,TRBV5-5,CASSLTGENTEAFF,TGTGCCAGCAGCTTGACAGGGGAGAACACTGAAGCTTTCTTT
TRBJ1-2,-,-,TRBV25-1,CASSEWAGMDGYTF,TGTGCCAGCAGTGAATGGGCAGGGATGGATGGCTACACCTTC
TRBJ1-2,TRBD1,-,TRBV4-1,CASSHPGGTGGHQEPYGYTF,TGCGCCAGCAGCCATCCGGGGGGGACAGGGGGACATCAAGAGCCTTATGGCTACACCTTC
TRBJ1-2,-,-,TRBV7-2,CASSPGQNYGYTF,TGTGCCAGCAGCCCCGGACAGAACTATGGCTACACCTTC
TRBJ2-1,-,-,TRBV6-2/TRBV6-3,CASSYSSRGQFF,TGTGCCAGCAGTTACTCGAGCAGAGGGCAGTTCTTC
TRBJ2-7,TRBD2,-,TRBV14,CASSPGEGKGEQYF,TGTGCCAGCAGCCCGGGGGAGGGTAAGGGCGAGCAGTACTTC
TRBJ1-3,-,-,TRBV9,CACGGGNSGNTIYF,TGTGCCTGCGGGGGAGGGAACTCTGGAAACACCATATATTTT
TRBJ2-1,TRBD2,-,TRBV7-9,CASSLKREAGNEQFF,TGTGCCAGCAGCTTGAAGCGGGAGGCCGGCAATGAGCAGTTCTTC
TRBJ1-1,-,once,TRBV12-5,CASGFGGLEAFF,TGTGCTAGTGGTTTCGGGGGGCTGGAAGCTTTCTTT
TRBJ1-5,-,-,TRBV6-2/TRBV6-3,CASSYIQGGRQPQHF,TGTGCCAGCAGTTACATCCAGGGAGGTCGTCAGCCCCAGCATTTT
TRBJ2-1,TRBD2,-,TRBV11-3,CASSYLADSYNEQFF,TGTGCCAGCAGCTACCTAGCGGATTCCTACAATGAGCAGTTCTTC
TRBJ2-7,-,once,TRBV27,CASSFLSGDEQYF,TGTGCCAGCAGTTTTCTGTCAGGGGACGAGCAGTACTTC
TRBJ1-5,-,medium-sized,TRBV18,CASSPQSSEPQHF,TGTGCCAGCTCACCCCAGTCAAGTGAGCCCCAGCATTTT
TRBJ1-1,-,-,TRBV6-6,CASSYQGENTEAFF,TGTGCCAGCAGTTACCAAGGGGAGAACACTGAAGCTTTCTTT
TRBJ1-1,TRBD1,once,TRBV5-1,CASSFTGGNTEAFF,TGCGCCAGCAGCTTCACAGGGGGGAACACTGAAGCTTTCTTT